One TCR beta chain is described in this entry. The antigen remains undetermined. Some clones are missing from TCRdb's copy, which holds only in-frame ones; the method was immunoSEQ multiplex PCR. The sample includes 150,000 to 200,000 clones, around 90% of them seen just once. With 0 bases removed from V and 0 bases from J, the gap between germline ends came to 10 bases. The CDR3 runs 17 residues. The V gene's germline CDR1 is SGHRS and CDR2 YFSETQ. The data derive from a study of T cell responses to AZD1222 COVID-19 vaccine. Whole-study findings and limits: Only six or seven AZD1222 recipients tested seropositive at baseline. The repertoires were collected only after the peak T cell response. Clonal diversity may have been underestimated in mostly white British donors.

J is TRBJ1-6 and V is TRBV5-1; no reliable D call. The input for sequencing was peripheral blood, taken 28 days after the second AZD1222 dose. This sequence was found in an adult who received the AZD1222 COVID-19 vaccine. The CDR3 coding sequence is TGCGCCAGCAGCTTGGATGCTGCTAGCTCCTATAATTCACCCCTCCACTTT. Its translation: CASSLDAASSYNSPLHF.